The text below deals with one TCR beta chain. This record belongs to a study of blood T cell repertoires in COVID-19. Per the study methods: Scientists estimated how many nucleated cells there were by amplifying reference gene primers. Generated by immunoSEQ multiplex PCR, the TCRdb table keeps only in-frame clones and is missing some. From that table come the V and J calls and clone size; the DNA was used to work out D and trimming. In the table there are about 68,000 clones, around 87% of which are singletons. The CDR3 contains 11 residues. From germline, CDR1 is DFQATT and CDR2 SNEGSKA (reference sequence). V gave up 3 bases and J gave up 10 bases; unmatched junction bases: 5.

This sequence originates from a man in his fifties with active COVID-19. J is TRBJ1-2 and V is TRBV20-1, with TRBD1 matching 7 bases. Sequenced sample: peripheral blood. The CDR3 DNA is TGCAGTGCTAGCAGACAGGGTCTCTACACCTTC. The encoded protein is CSASRQGLYTF.